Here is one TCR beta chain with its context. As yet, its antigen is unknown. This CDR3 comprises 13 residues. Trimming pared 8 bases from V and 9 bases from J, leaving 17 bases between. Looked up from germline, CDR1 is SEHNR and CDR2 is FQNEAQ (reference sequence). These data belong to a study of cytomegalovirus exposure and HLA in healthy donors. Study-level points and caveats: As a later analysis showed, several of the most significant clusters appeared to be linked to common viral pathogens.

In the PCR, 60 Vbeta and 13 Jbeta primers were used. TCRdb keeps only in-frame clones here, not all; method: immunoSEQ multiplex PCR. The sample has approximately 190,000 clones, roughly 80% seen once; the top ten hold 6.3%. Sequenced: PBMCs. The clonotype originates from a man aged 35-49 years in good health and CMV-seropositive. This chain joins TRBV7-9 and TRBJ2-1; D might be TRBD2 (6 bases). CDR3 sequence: CASSRERAVEQFF. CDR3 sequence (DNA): TGTGCCAGCTCTAGGGAGCGGGCGGTTGAGCAGTTCTTC. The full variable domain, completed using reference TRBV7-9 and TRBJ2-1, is DTGVSQNPRHKITKRGQNVTFRCDPISEHNRLYWYRQTLGQGPEFLTYFQNEAQLEKSRLLSDRFSAERPKGSFSTLEIQRTEQGDSAMYLCASSRERAVEQFFGPGTRLTVL.